This T cell receptor beta chain stems from a study of blood T cells in healthy people across ages. A second PCR of roughly 7 to 11 cycles used a sample-barcoded 5' primer and a J-beta primer mix. From the 5' RACE reads, TCRdb called clonotypes with MiXCR, one entry per CDR3 protein. This table holds 1.4 million or so distinct CDR3 sequences, approximately 42% found once. Germline values: CDR1 MNHEY, CDR2 SVGAGI. Trimming left V 5 bases short and J 0 bases short, with 11 bases between. This CDR3 has 16 residues. The sequenced sample was blood. V gene TRBV6-5 combines with J gene TRBJ1-6; possible D gene TRBD1, 6 bases. The clonotype was recovered from a woman under 30 in good health. Here the CDR3 DNA reads TGTGCCAGCAGTACGACAGGCCTCTCCTATAATTCACCCCTCCACTTT. Translated, it gives CASSTTGLSYNSPLHF.